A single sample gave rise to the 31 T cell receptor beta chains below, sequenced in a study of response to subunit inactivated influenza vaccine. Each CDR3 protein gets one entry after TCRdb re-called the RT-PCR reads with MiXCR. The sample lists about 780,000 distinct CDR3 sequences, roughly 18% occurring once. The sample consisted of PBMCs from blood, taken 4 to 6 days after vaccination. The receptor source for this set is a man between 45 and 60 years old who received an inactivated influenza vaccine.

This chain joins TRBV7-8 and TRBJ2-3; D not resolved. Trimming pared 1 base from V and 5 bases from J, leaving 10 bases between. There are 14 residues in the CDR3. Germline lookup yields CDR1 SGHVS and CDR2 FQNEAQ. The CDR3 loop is CASSLVQVIDTQYF. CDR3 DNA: TGTGCCAGCAGCTTAGTCCAGGTTATAGATACGCAGTATTTT.

CDR3 protein: CASITGGGYNEQFF. The CDR3 nucleotides read TGTGCCAGCATAACAGGGGGTGGATACAATGAGCAGTTCTTC. The rearrangement joins TRBV7-9 to TRBJ2-1, with 8 positions matching TRBD1. The CDR3 extends over 14 amino acids. From germline, CDR1 is SEHNR and CDR2 FQNEAQ (reference sequence). V was clipped by 7 bases and J by 4 bases; unmatched bases: 6.

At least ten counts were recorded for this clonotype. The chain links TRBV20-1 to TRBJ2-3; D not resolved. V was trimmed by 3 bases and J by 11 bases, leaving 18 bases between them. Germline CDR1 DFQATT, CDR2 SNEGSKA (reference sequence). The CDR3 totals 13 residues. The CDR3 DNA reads TGCAGTGCTAGTATTCGGACCGGTGGGGTGCAGTATTTT. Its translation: CSASIRTGGVQYF.

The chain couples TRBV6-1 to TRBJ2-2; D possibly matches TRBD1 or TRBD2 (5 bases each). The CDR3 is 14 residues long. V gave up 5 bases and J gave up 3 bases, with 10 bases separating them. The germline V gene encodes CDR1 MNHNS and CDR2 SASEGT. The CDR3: CASSRDLDTGELFF. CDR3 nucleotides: TGTGCCAGCAGTAGGGACCTTGACACCGGGGAGCTGTTTTTT.

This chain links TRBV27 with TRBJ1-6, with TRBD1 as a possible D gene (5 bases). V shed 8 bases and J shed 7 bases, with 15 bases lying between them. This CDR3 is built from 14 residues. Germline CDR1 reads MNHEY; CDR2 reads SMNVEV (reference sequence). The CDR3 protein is CASRGAGWNSPLHF. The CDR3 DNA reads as TGTGCCAGCCGTGGGGCGGGATGGAATTCACCCCTCCACTTT.

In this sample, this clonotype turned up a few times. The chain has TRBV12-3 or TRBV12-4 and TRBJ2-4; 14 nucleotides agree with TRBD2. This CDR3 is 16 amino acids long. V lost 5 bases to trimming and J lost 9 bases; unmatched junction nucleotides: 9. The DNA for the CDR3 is TGTGCCAGCAGTAGCCGACTAGCGGGGGGGCGGGGCATTCAGTACTTC. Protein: CASSSRLAGGRGIQYF.

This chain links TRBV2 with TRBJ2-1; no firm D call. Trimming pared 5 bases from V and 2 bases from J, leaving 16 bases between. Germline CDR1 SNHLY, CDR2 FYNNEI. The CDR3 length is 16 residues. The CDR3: CASSRGPQNTYNEQFF. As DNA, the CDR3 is TGTGCCAGCAGTCGCGGTCCACAGAACACCTACAATGAGCAGTTCTTC.

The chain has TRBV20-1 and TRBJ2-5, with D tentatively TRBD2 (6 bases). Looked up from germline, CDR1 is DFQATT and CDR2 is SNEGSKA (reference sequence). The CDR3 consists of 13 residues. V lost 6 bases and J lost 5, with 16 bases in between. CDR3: CSAPSGWVETQYF. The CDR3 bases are TGCAGTGCCCCCAGCGGGTGGGTGGAGACCCAGTACTTC.

For the CDR3, the DNA is TGTGCCAGCAGTGATCCGTTTGACAGTAACTATGGCTACACCTTC. The encoded protein is CASSDPFDSNYGYTF. V gene TRBV6-2 or TRBV6-3 combines with J gene TRBJ1-2; D might be TRBD1 (5 bases). The CDR3 is made up of 15 amino acids. V dropped 5 bases and J dropped 1 base, with 14 bases sitting between them. Germline CDR1 and CDR2: MNHEY and SVGEGT.

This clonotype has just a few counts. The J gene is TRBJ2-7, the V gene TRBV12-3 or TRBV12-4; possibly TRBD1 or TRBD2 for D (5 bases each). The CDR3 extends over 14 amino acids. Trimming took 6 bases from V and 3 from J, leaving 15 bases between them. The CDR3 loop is CASSSGRRDYEQYF. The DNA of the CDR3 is TGTGCCAGCAGCTCGGGACGGCGCGACTACGAGCAGTACTTC.

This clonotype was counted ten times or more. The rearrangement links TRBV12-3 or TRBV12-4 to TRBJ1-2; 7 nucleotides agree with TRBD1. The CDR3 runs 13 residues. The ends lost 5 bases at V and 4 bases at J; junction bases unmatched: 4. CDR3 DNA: TGTGCCAGCAGTCCGGACAGGTTCTATGGCTACACCTTC. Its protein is CASSPDRFYGYTF.

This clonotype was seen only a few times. CDR3: CASSPIRGQLYNEQFF. In DNA form, the CDR3 reads TGTGCCAGCAGCCCAATAAGAGGACAGCTCTACAATGAGCAGTTCTTC. The chain links TRBV5-6 to TRBJ2-1, with D possibly TRBD1 on 6 matching bases. Trimming removed 4 bases at V and 3 bases at J, with 17 bases between. In germline, CDR1 is SGHDT, CDR2 YYEEEE. This CDR3 contains 16 residues.

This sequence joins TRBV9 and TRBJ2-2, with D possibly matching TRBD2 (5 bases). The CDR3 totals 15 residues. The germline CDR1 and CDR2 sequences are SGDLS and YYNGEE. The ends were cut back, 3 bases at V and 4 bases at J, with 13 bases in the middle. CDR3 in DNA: TGTGCCAGCAGCGAGGGAGTGTTGGGCACCGGGGAGCTGTTTTTT. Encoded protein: CASSEGVLGTGELFF.

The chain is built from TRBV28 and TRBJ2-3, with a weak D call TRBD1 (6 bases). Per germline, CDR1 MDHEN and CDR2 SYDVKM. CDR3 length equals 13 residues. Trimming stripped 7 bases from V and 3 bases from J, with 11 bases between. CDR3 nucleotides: TGTGCCAGCAACGGACAGCCGACAGATACGCAGTATTTT. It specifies CASNGQPTDTQYF.

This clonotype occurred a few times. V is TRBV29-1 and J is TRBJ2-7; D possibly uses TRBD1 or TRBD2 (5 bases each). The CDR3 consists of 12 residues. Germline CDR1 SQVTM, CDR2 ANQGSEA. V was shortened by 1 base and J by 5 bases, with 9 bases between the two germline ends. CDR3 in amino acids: CSVEVRDHEQYF. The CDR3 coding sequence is TGCAGCGTTGAAGTCAGGGACCACGAGCAGTACTTC.

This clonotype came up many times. CDR3 nucleotide sequence: TGTGCCAGCAGTCGACAGTACGAGCAGTACTTC. Its protein is CASSRQYEQYF. This sequence joins TRBV12-3 or TRBV12-4 and TRBJ2-7; the D gene is possibly TRBD1 (5 bases). V gave up 5 bases and J gave up 4 bases, with 6 bases separating them. This CDR3 has 11 amino acids.

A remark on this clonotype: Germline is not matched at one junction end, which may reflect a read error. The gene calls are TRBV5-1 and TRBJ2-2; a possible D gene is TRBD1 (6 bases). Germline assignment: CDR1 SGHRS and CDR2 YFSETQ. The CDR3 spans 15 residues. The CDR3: CTSSFGTGSTGELFF. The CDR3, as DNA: TGCACCAGCAGCTTCGGTACAGGGAGCACCGGGGAGCTGTTTTTT.

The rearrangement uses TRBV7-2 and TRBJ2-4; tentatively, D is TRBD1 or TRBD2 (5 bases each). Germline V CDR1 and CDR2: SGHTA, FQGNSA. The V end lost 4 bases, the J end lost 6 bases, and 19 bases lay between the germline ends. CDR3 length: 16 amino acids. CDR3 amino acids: CASSSSAGTRGNIQYF. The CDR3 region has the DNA TGTGCCAGCAGCTCCTCCGCCGGGACCCGAGGAAACATTCAGTACTTC.

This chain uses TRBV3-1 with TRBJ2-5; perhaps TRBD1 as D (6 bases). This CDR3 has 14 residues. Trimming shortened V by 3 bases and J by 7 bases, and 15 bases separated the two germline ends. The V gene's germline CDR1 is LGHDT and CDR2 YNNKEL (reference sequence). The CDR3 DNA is TGTGCCAGCAGCCAGTACACAGGGTTCGTGACCCAGTACTTC. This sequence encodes CASSQYTGFVTQYF.

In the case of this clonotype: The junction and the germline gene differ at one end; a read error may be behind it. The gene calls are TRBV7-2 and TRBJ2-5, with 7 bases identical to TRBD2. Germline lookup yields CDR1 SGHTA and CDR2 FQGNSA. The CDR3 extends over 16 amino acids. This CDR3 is CAISLQVGGPQETQYF. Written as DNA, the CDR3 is TGTGCCATCAGCTTACAAGTGGGAGGGCCCCAAGAGACCCAGTACTTC.

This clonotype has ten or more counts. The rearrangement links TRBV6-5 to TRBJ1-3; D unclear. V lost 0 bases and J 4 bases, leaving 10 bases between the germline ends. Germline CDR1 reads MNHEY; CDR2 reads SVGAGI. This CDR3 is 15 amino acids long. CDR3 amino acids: CASSYSRVRGNTIYF. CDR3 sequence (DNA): TGTGCCAGCAGTTACTCGAGGGTGCGGGGAAACACCATATATTTT.

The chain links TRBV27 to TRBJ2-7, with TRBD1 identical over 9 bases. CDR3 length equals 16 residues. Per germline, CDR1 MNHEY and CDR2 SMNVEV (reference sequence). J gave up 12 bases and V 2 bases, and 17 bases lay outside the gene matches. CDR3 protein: CASSLAKSFGQGLLYF. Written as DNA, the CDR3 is TGTGCCAGCAGTTTAGCCAAATCATTTGGACAGGGGTTGCTGTACTTC.

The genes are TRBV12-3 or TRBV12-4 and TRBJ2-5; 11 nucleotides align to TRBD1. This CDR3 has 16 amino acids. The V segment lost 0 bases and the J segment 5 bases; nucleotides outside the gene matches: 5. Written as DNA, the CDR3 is TGTGCCAGCAGTTTAGCCTCCGGGACAGGGGGTGAGACCCAGTACTTC. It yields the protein CASSLASGTGGETQYF.

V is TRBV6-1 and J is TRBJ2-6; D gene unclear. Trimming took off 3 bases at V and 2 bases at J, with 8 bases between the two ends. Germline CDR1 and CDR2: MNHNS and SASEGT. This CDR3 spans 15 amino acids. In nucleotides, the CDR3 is TGTGCCAGCAGTGAGAATCAGCCTGGGGCCAACGTCCTGACTTTC. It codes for CASSENQPGANVLTF.

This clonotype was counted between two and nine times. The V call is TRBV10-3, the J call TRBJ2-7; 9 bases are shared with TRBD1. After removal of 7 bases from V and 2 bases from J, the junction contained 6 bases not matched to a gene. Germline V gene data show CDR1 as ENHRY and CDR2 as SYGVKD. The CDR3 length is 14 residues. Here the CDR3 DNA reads TGTGCCATCAAGGGGACAGGGCCTACCTACGAGCAGTACTTC. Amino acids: CAIKGTGPTYEQYF.

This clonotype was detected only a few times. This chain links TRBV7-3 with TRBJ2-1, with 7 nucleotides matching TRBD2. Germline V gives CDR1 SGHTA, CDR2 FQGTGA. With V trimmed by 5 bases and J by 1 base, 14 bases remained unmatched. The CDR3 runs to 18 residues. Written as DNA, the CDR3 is TGTGCCAGCAGCCCCTACGGCGGCGGGAGTGTTTCCTACAATGAGCAGTTCTTC. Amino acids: CASSPYGGGSVSYNEQFF.

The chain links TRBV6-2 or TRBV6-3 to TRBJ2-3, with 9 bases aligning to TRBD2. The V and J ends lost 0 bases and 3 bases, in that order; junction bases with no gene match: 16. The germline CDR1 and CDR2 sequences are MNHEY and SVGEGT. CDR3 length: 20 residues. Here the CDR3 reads CASSYSGSGSIAVGTDTQYF. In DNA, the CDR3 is TGTGCCAGCAGTTACTCCGGTAGCGGGAGCATCGCCGTCGGGACAGATACGCAGTATTTT.

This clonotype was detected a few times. This chain's CDR3 is CASMKERGTEAFF. In nucleotides, the CDR3 is TGTGCCAGTATGAAAGAGAGGGGCACTGAAGCTTTCTTT. This chain links TRBV7-2 with TRBJ1-1; a weak D match, TRBD1 (5 bases). Germline CDR1 and CDR2: SGHTA and FQGNSA. The V gene lost 9 bases and the J gene lost 4 bases, with 15 bases spanning the gap. The CDR3 is made up of 13 amino acids.

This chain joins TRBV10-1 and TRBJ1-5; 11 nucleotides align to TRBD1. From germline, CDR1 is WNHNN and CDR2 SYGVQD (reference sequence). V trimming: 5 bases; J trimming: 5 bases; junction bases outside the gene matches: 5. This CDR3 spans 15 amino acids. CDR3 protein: CASSPDRGLDQPQHF. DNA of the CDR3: TGCGCCAGCAGTCCGGACAGGGGGCTGGATCAGCCCCAGCATTTT.

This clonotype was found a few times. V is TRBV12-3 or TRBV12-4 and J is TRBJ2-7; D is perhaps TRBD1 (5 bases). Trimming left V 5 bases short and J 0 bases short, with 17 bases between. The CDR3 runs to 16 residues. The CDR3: CASSRQVGAYSYEQYF. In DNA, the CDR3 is TGTGCCAGCAGTCGCCAGGTAGGGGCCTACTCCTACGAGCAGTACTTC.

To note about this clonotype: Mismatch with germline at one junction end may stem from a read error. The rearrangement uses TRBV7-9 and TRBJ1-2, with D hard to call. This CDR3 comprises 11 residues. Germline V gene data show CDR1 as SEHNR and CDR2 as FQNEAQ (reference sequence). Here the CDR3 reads CASILEYGYTF. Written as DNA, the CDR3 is TGTGCCAGCATCTTAGAATACGGCTACACCTTC. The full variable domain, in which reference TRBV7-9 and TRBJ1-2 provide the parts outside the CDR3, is DTGVSQNPRHKITKRGQNVTFRCDPISEHNRLYWYRQTLGQGPEFLTYFQNEAQLEKSRLLSDRFSAERPKGSFSTLEIQRTEQGDSAMYLCASILEYGYTFGSGTRLTVV.